Sequencing of this T cell receptor (beta chain) was carried out in a study of shared clonotypes between healthy human individuals. Study-level background: Each donor's CD8 memory used one plate, CD8 naive two, each CD4 subset three. Regarding the study as a whole: Sharing across several donors was seen in around 5% of naive CD4 clonotypes.

Positively selected for CCR7, the CD45RO-negative cells used as naive CD8 cells excluded terminally differentiated effector memory CD45RA+ cells. With regard to this clone: The antigen is unknown.

Only in-frame clones appear in the TCRdb table, and some are missing; sequencing was by immunoSEQ multiplex PCR. This table has some 2 million clones, about 95% appearing once. Sequencing was carried out using naive CD8+ T cells sorted from blood. The clonotype originates from a man younger than 35 in good health.

Written as DNA, the CDR3 is TGCGCCAGCAGCTTAACACTAGGGAGCTCCTACGAGCAGTACTTC. The encoded protein is CASSLTLGSSYEQYF. This chain uses TRBV4-1 with TRBJ2-7; a weak D match, TRBD2 (5 bases). The CDR3 spans 15 residues. Germline CDR1 is MGHRA and CDR2 is YSYEKL. V was pared by 5 bases and J by 0 bases, with 14 bases between.